This entry concerns a single TCR beta chain. Generated by immunoSEQ multiplex PCR, the TCRdb table keeps only in-frame clones and is missing some. The data show roughly 250,000 clones, approximately 83% seen once. This sample is drawn from a study of cytomegalovirus exposure and HLA in healthy donors. V dropped 0 bases and J dropped 3 bases, with 15 bases sitting between them. The germline gives CDR1 MGHRA, CDR2 YSYEKL. This CDR3 has 16 residues. Source material: PBMCs. The rearrangement links TRBV4-1 to TRBJ2-7; tentatively, D is TRBD2 (6 bases). The sequence was collected from a woman in her twenties or thirties in good health and CMV-seropositive. The CDR3 DNA sequence: TGCGCCAGCAGCCAAGATCTTCGGGAGATGGACTACGAGCAGTACTTC. Translating gives CASSQDLREMDYEQYF.